These 20 T cell receptor beta chains originate from one sample sequenced in a study of molecular identifiers for immune sequencing clone quantification. TCRdb called the PCR reads again in MiXCR, with one record for every CDR3 protein. The repertoire holds roughly 300,000 distinct CDR3 sequences, with over 20% as singletons. Sequenced material: naive CD8+ T cells from blood, with Jurkat cell RNA spiked in. Subset defined: FACS-sorted CD8+CD4-CCR7+CD45RA+ naive T cells. These receptors all come from a human donor in good health. Some libraries in this study had Jurkat cell RNA spiked in.

This clonotype was seen more than once but under ten times. V is TRBV12-3 or TRBV12-4 and J is TRBJ1-1; the D is unclear. Trimming took 3 bases from V and 1 from J, leaving 9 bases between them. The CDR3 has 14 residues. CDR3 amino acids: CASSLVAPNTEAFF. CDR3 sequence (DNA): TGTGCCAGCAGTTTGGTGGCTCCGAACACTGAAGCTTTCTTT.

This clonotype was observed at least ten times. The rearrangement joins TRBV6-5 to TRBJ2-6; D gene uncertain. Trimming stripped 4 bases from V and 0 bases from J, with 7 bases between. The CDR3 length is 15 residues. Germline V lookup: CDR1 MNHEY, CDR2 SVGAGI. For the CDR3, the DNA is TGTGCCAGCAGTTCTAGGCCCTCTGGGGCCAACGTCCTGACTTTC. Its protein is CASSSRPSGANVLTF.

Regarding this clonotype: A read error may account for a junction end that differs from germline. This chain links TRBV27 with TRBJ1-1, with D possibly being TRBD1 (5 bases). The CDR3 consists of 14 residues. Germline loops: CDR1 MNHEY, CDR2 SMNVEV (reference sequence). The CDR3 nucleotides read TGTGCCGGCAGTCCTAGGGGATTGGGCACTGAAGCTTTCTTT. Amino acid sequence: CAGSPRGLGTEAFF.

A single count supports this clonotype. This chain connects TRBV11-2 to TRBJ2-3; unclear D gene. With 3 bases removed from V and 0 bases from J, the gap between germline ends came to 10 bases. Germline V gene data show CDR1 as SGHAT and CDR2 as FQNNGV. This CDR3 contains 15 residues. DNA of the CDR3: TGTGCCAGCAGCTTTTGGAGTTTCAGCACAGATACGCAGTATTTT. Its protein product is CASSFWSFSTDTQYF.

This chain joins TRBV3-1 and TRBJ2-5; D is perhaps TRBD1 (5 bases). Deletions cut 1 base from V and 2 bases from J, with 11 bases between. The CDR3 length is 15 residues. In germline, CDR1 is LGHDT, CDR2 YNNKEL (reference sequence). The CDR3 nucleotides are TGTGCCAGCAGCCAAGTGGGGCTGGGACAAGAGACCCAGTACTTC. The encoded protein is CASSQVGLGQETQYF.

In this sample, this clonotype turned up a few times. The chain combines TRBV19 with TRBJ2-5; no firm D call. The CDR3 is 14 residues long. The V end was cut by 1 base, the J end by 5 bases, with 11 bases between. Germline CDR1 reads LNHDA; CDR2 reads SQIVND (reference sequence). CDR3 in amino acids: CASSIAASAETQYF. The CDR3 DNA reads TGTGCCAGTAGTATAGCTGCTAGTGCGGAGACCCAGTACTTC.

This clonotype was seen more than once but under ten times. The chain has TRBV4-2 and TRBJ2-4; D is possibly TRBD2 (5 bases). Trimming took off 2 bases at V and 0 bases at J, with 11 bases between the two ends. Per germline, CDR1 LGHNA and CDR2 YNFKEQ. This CDR3 has 16 residues. CDR3 region: CASSQFGGLAKNIQYF. CDR3 nucleotides: TGTGCCAGCAGCCAATTTGGCGGACTAGCCAAAAACATTCAGTACTTC.

About this clonotype itself: A much larger clonotype is one base distant, so this may be a read error. The chain uses TRBV24-1 and TRBJ2-3, with 10 bases lining up with TRBD1. This CDR3 is 14 amino acids long. Per germline, CDR1 KGHDR and CDR2 SFDVKD. The CDR3 sequence: CATTGQGVTYTQYF. In nucleotides, the CDR3 is TGTGCCACCACCGGACAGGGGGTCACATATACGCAGTATTTT.

The chain carries TRBV4-1 and TRBJ2-7; no reliable D call. Germline V CDR1 and CDR2: MGHRA, YSYEKL. CDR3 length: 15 residues. Deletions cut 4 bases from V and 2 bases from J, with 15 bases between. The CDR3, as DNA: TGCGCCAGCAGCCCCTTAGTGGGGAACACCTACGAGCAGTACTTC. This gives the protein CASSPLVGNTYEQYF.

V is TRBV4-1 and J is TRBJ2-7; 11 bases line up with TRBD1. Germline V gene sequence: CDR1 MGHRA, CDR2 YSYEKL. The CDR3 sequence is 16 residues long. Trimming removed 5 bases from V and 1 base from J; junction bases left unmatched: 7. The CDR3 here is CASSGRTGGSSYEQYF. In DNA, the CDR3 is TGCGCCAGCAGCGGACGGACAGGGGGCAGTTCCTACGAGCAGTACTTC.

This clonotype was seen a handful of times. V usage is TRBV6-5 and J usage is TRBJ1-4; TRBD1 might be the D (6 bases). This CDR3 contains 15 residues. From germline, CDR1 is MNHEY and CDR2 SVGAGI. The V and J ends lost 0 bases and 5 bases respectively, with 10 bases between them. The CDR3 DNA is TGTGCCAGCAGTTACTCGGACAGCCCGAATGAAAAACTGTTTTTT. This gives the protein CASSYSDSPNEKLFF.

The J gene is TRBJ1-1, the V gene TRBV4-3; D is perhaps TRBD1 (6 bases). CDR3 length equals 17 residues. Trimming took 0 bases from V and 1 from J, leaving 15 bases between them. Germline loops: CDR1 LGHNA, CDR2 YSLEER. The CDR3 region is CASSQDFQGRWNTEAFF. CDR3 coding DNA: TGCGCCAGCAGCCAAGATTTCCAGGGGAGGTGGAACACTGAAGCTTTCTTT.

Notes on this clonotype: One junction end disagrees with the germline gene, perhaps due to a read error. The chain joins TRBV7-9 to TRBJ1-2; perhaps TRBD1 as D (6 bases). The CDR3 contains 15 residues. Germline V CDR1 and CDR2: SEHNR, FQNEAQ (reference sequence). The CDR3: CVSSHPTGEAPFYTF. The CDR3 nucleotides are TGTGTCAGCAGCCACCCGACAGGAGAAGCACCTTTCTACACATTC.

This chain connects TRBV27 to TRBJ1-5, with 8 bases aligning to TRBD1. Germline CDR1 and CDR2: MNHEY and SMNVEV (reference sequence). J was trimmed by 2 bases and V by 4 bases; bases with no gene match: 4. The CDR3 contains 15 residues. The CDR3 loop is CASSSRGLGNQPQHF. The CDR3 nucleotides are TGTGCCAGCAGTTCCAGGGGGCTCGGCAATCAGCCCCAGCATTTT.

This clonotype was seen a few times. The chain recombines TRBV29-1 with TRBJ2-5; D remains ambiguous. V was cut by 4 bases and J by 5 bases, with 8 bases left in between. This CDR3 region has 11 residues. Per germline, CDR1 SQVTM and CDR2 ANQGSEA. CDR3 amino acids: CSVGVGETQYF. The CDR3, as DNA: TGCAGCGTTGGGGTCGGGGAGACCCAGTACTTC.

The table lists this clonotype with many counts. The genes are TRBV5-1 and TRBJ2-7; D gene ambiguous. Germline V gene sequence: CDR1 SGHRS, CDR2 YFSETQ. The V gene lost 2 bases and the J gene lost 0 bases, with 9 bases spanning the gap. The CDR3 sequence is 14 residues long. CDR3 DNA: TGCGCCAGCAGCTTTTATAAAAGCTCCTACGAGCAGTACTTC. Its translation is CASSFYKSSYEQYF.

This clonotype was seen more than once but under ten times. The rearrangement links TRBV27 to TRBJ2-7, with a possible D match to TRBD2 (7 bases). The CDR3 spans 14 residues. V was clipped by 2 bases and J by 4 bases, with 12 bases between them. CDR1 and CDR2 from the germline V gene are MNHEY and SMNVEV (reference sequence). CDR3 sequence: CASSLRGGRYEQYF. CDR3 bases: TGTGCCAGCAGTTTACGCGGGGGCAGGTACGAGCAGTACTTC.

The table lists this clonotype with many counts. J is TRBJ1-2 and V is TRBV15; tentative D call: TRBD1 (5 bases). Germline V CDR1 and CDR2: LNHNV, YYDKDF (reference sequence). Trimming stripped 0 bases from V and 6 bases from J, with 8 bases between. This CDR3 comprises 13 residues. The CDR3 spells CATSREGGDGYTF. Here the CDR3 DNA reads TGTGCCACCAGCAGAGAAGGAGGGGATGGCTACACCTTC.

This clonotype occurred many times. The chain employs TRBV28 and TRBJ2-4; 10 nucleotides line up with TRBD1. Trimming removed 5 bases from V and 8 bases from J; junction bases left unmatched: 9. CDR3 length equals 15 residues. Looked up from germline, CDR1 is MDHEN and CDR2 is SYDVKM. CDR3 sequence reads: CASSTRQGAFYIQYF. DNA for the CDR3: TGTGCCAGCAGTACCAGACAGGGGGCTTTTTACATTCAGTACTTC.

V usage is TRBV4-1 and J usage is TRBJ2-3; TRBD2 matches 11 bases. Looked up from germline, CDR1 is MGHRA and CDR2 is YSYEKL. The CDR3 loop spans 19 amino acids. With 4 bases clipped from V and 0 bases from J, the junction kept 12 bases outside the gene matches. CDR3 DNA: TGCGCCAGCAGCCGAGATTGGCTAGCGGGGGGAACTAGCACAGATACGCAGTATTTT. Translated, it gives CASSRDWLAGGTSTDTQYF.